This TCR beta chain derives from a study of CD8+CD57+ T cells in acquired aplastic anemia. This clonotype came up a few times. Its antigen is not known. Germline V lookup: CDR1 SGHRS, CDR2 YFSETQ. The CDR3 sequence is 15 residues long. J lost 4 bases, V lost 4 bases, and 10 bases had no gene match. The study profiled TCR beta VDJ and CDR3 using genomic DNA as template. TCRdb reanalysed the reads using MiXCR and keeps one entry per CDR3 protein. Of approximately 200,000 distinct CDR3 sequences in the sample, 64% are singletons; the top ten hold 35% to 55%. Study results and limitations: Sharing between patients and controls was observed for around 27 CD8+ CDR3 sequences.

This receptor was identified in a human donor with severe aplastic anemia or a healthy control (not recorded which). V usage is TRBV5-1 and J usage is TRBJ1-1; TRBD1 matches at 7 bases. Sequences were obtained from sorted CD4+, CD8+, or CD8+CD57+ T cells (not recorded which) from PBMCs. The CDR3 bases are TGCGCCAGCAGCAACGATGGGGACAGTTTCACTGAAGCTTTCTTT. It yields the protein CASSNDGDSFTEAFF.